A selection of T cell receptor beta chains follows, all from one sample in a study of T cell responses to AZD1222 COVID-19 vaccine. Data came from immunoSEQ multiplex PCR; TCRdb stores just in-frame clones and leaves some out. This table holds around 69,000 clones, roughly 84% found once. The sequences come from peripheral blood, collected on day 0 of AZD1222 vaccination. The receptors originated from an adult in good health. CDR3s leave out the opening cysteine and the closing phenylalanine or tryptophan.

CDR3 protein | J gene | V gene
ASSQDRQGAYEQY | TRBJ2-7 | TRBV4-3
ASSLLGGRNQPQH | TRBJ1-5 | TRBV5-1
ASSQGTSRGSNTEAF | TRBJ1-1 | TRBV4-3
ASSLSPANEKLF | TRBJ1-4 | TRBV5-1
ASSQELAGATYEQY | TRBJ2-7 | TRBV4-3
ASNEAVGGIANYGYT | TRBJ1-2 | TRBV19
ASSLYQGFETQY | TRBJ2-5 | TRBV27
AWSVGPGNTIY | TRBJ1-3 | TRBV30
ASRGRSSGNTIY | TRBJ1-3 | TRBV19
ASSWQGAPSSYEQY | TRBJ2-7 | TRBV27
ASSYGSGKQY | TRBJ2-7 | TRBV6-5
ASSPSSRQGNEKLF | TRBJ1-4 | TRBV18
ASSLEGLGEQY | TRBJ2-7 | TRBV11-3
SEGQGRTDTQY | TRBJ2-3 | TRBV29-1
SVEPGQASDLNTEAF | TRBJ1-1 | TRBV29-1
ASSLRDRAVQSSYNEQF | TRBJ2-1 | TRBV7-6
ASSQARGAYEQY | TRBJ2-7 | TRBV4-3
ASSPPGGRSYEQY | TRBJ2-7 | TRBV18
ASSLMSGGFTEAF | TRBJ1-1 | TRBV5-6
SVEVLGGYGYT | TRBJ1-2 | TRBV29-1
ATSRGDRDRGHGYT | TRBJ1-2 | TRBV15
ASSLQGWFGNSPLH | TRBJ1-6 | TRBV27
ASRMGGGDTGELF | TRBJ2-2 | TRBV2
ASMIEQGAYEKLF | TRBJ1-4 | TRBV2
ASSPPGTEAF | TRBJ1-1 | TRBV4-2
ASSQETSGGAGEQF | TRBJ2-1 | TRBV4-2
SVGVYGYT | TRBJ1-2 | TRBV20-1
ASSPGDRSSGNTIY | TRBJ1-3 | TRBV28
ASSPREGGNTEAF | TRBJ1-1 | TRBV5-1
ASSLGQGIGWF | TRBJ2-1 | TRBV7-2
ASSSNRVQPQH | TRBJ1-5 | TRBV12-3/TRBV12-4
ASSSTEAGNTIY | TRBJ1-3 | TRBV3-1/TRBV3-2
ASSLGSGGYNEQF | TRBJ2-1 | TRBV5-1
ASSEDQQVFNQPQH | TRBJ1-5 | TRBV6-1
ASSYHTGGIYNEQF | TRBJ2-1 | TRBV6-2/TRBV6-3
ASSEGRMRGGSYNEQF | TRBJ2-1 | TRBV6-2/TRBV6-3
ASSPGVTNEKLF | TRBJ1-4 | TRBV14
ASSPGEETQY | TRBJ2-5 | TRBV9
ASRVTGQGFAGELF | TRBJ2-2 | TRBV7-9
ASSIGTAIYNEQF | TRBJ2-1 | TRBV19
ASSRTTGLGTDTQY | TRBJ2-3 | TRBV5-1
ASSLAGGELEAF | TRBJ1-1 | TRBV5-1
ASSESPSRSGNTIY | TRBJ1-3 | TRBV2